Shown below are 23 T cell receptor beta chains from a single sample sequenced in a study of cytomegalovirus exposure and HLA in healthy donors. The assay was immunoSEQ multiplex PCR, and TCRdb's table has in-frame clones only and misses some. The data contain 200,000 or so clones, about 79% of them singletons. Sequencing was carried out using PBMCs. The receptors originated from a woman in her 30s in good health and CMV-seropositive.

This clone was detected ten times or more. CDR3: CASSPTEGLRNEQFF. CDR3 in DNA: TGTGCCAGCTCACCTACGGAGGGACTAAGGAATGAGCAGTTCTTC. The rearrangement uses TRBV18 and TRBJ2-1; 7 bases are shared with TRBD2. Germline loops: CDR1 KGHSH, CDR2 LQKENI. Germline trimming cut 3 bases from V and 7 bases from J; bases unmatched to any gene: 9. The CDR3 totals 15 residues.

V is TRBV29-1 and J is TRBJ1-2; D is ambiguous. Germline V gene lookup returns CDR1 SQVTM and CDR2 ANQGSEA. Deletions cut 3 bases from V and 3 bases from J, with 8 bases between. The CDR3 has 12 residues. CDR3 sequence reads: CSVEHEDYGYTF. The DNA of the CDR3 is TGCAGCGTTGAGCACGAGGACTATGGCTACACCTTC.

This clone was seen a few times. The chain uses TRBV6-1 and TRBJ1-5, with TRBD1 matching over 7 bases. The CDR3 has 15 residues. CDR1 and CDR2 (germline): MNHNS, SASEGT. Unmatched junction bases numbered 4, after V lost 5 bases and J lost 0 bases. This CDR3 is CASSWDRLSNQPQHF. The CDR3 DNA is TGTGCCAGCAGTTGGGACAGACTTAGCAATCAGCCCCAGCATTTT.

This clone was detected only a few times. This chain uses TRBV30 with TRBJ1-1, with D unclear. The length of the CDR3 is 14 residues. Germline CDR1 is GTSNPN and CDR2 is SVGIG (reference sequence). Trimming cost V 3 bases and J 11 bases, with 22 bases left between them. CDR3 sequence: CAWSAPSGGFNAFF. For the CDR3, the DNA is TGTGCCTGGAGCGCACCCAGCGGAGGATTCAATGCTTTCTTT. The variable domain in full, completed from reference TRBV30 and TRBJ1-1, reads SQTIHQWPATLVQPVGSPLSLECTVEGTSNPNLYWYRQAAGRGLQLLFYSVGIGQISSEVPQNLSASRPQDRQFILSSKKLLLSDSGFYLCAWSAPSGGFNAFFGQGTRLTVV.

The rearrangement uses TRBV5-1 and TRBJ1-1; unclear D gene. Trimming took off 0 bases at V and 1 base at J, with 7 bases between the two ends. Looked up from germline, CDR1 is SGHRS and CDR2 is YFSETQ. The CDR3 is 14 residues long. The CDR3 nucleotides are TGCGCCAGCAGCTTGGCCCAGGCGAACACTGAAGCTTTCTTT. This codes for CASSLAQANTEAFF.

The CDR3: CASSYSKWGLQETQYF. CDR3 DNA sequence: TGTGCCAGCAGTTACTCGAAGTGGGGGCTCCAAGAGACCCAGTACTTC. The chain has TRBV6-6 and TRBJ2-5, with D perhaps matching TRBD1 (6 bases). CDR1 is MNHNY, CDR2 SVGAGI, per germline (reference sequence). Deletions cut 0 bases from V and 1 base from J, with 12 bases between. This CDR3 contains 16 residues.

This clone came up a few times. The chain combines TRBV11-3 with TRBJ2-5; 7 bases are a match to TRBD2. The V segment lost 2 bases and the J segment 4 bases; nucleotides outside the gene matches: 1. The germline CDR1 and CDR2 sequences are SGHNT and YENEEA. The CDR3 contains 13 residues. The CDR3 here is CASSLIAGETQYF. CDR3 coding DNA: TGTGCCAGCAGCTTAATAGCGGGAGAGACCCAGTACTTC.

The chain employs TRBV6-6 and TRBJ2-5; tentatively, D is TRBD1 (5 bases). Trimming left V 2 bases short and J 4 bases short, with 17 bases between. Germline V gives CDR1 MNHNY, CDR2 SVGAGI (reference sequence). The CDR3 is 16 residues long. The CDR3: CASSYEASLGLETQYF. The CDR3 DNA sequence: TGTGCCAGCAGTTACGAGGCCTCATTGGGGCTAGAGACCCAGTACTTC.

The rearrangement links TRBV30 to TRBJ1-1, with D unclear. This CDR3 comprises 12 residues. Germline V lookup: CDR1 GTSNPN, CDR2 SVGIG (reference sequence). The V end was cut by 3 bases, the J end by 6 bases, with 11 bases between. Written as DNA, the CDR3 is TGTGCCTGGAGCGACATCTTCGCTGAAGCTTTCTTT. Its protein is CAWSDIFAEAFF.

In nucleotides, the CDR3 is TGTGCCAGCAGCCTGCCGGGACAGGAGTACAATGAGCAGTTCTTC. Protein product: CASSLPGQEYNEQFF. The J gene is TRBJ2-1, the V gene TRBV16, with 8 bases aligning to TRBD1. Germline loops: CDR1 KGHSY, CDR2 FQNENV. This CDR3 contains 15 residues. The ends lost 4 bases at V and 4 bases at J; junction bases unmatched: 6.

The chain is built from TRBV7-9 and TRBJ2-3; D not resolved. The CDR3 totals 13 residues. Germline V gene data show CDR1 as SEHNR and CDR2 as FQNEAQ (reference sequence). Trimming took 5 bases from V and 6 from J, leaving 12 bases between them. CDR3 sequence (DNA): TGTGCCAGCAGCCTAAGTCCCCCCGATACGCAGTATTTT. Translation gives CASSLSPPDTQYF.

This chain links TRBV6-1 with TRBJ2-7; D might be TRBD1 (6 bases). Per the germline V gene, CDR1 is MNHNS and CDR2 is SASEGT. CDR3 size: 14 residues. The V gene lost 3 bases and the J gene lost 2 bases, with 11 bases spanning the gap. CDR3 nucleotides: TGTGCCAGCAGTGAGCAGGGGAGAACCTACGAGCAGTACTTC. Its protein is CASSEQGRTYEQYF.

The rearrangement links TRBV5-8 to TRBJ1-5; perhaps TRBD1 as D (5 bases). The CDR3 is 16 residues long. Germline CDR1 SGHTS, CDR2 YDEGEE. Trimming stripped 4 bases from V and 0 bases from J, with 14 bases between. The CDR3 here is CASSPWEGYSNQPQHF. The CDR3 DNA follows: TGTGCCAGCAGCCCTTGGGAGGGGTATAGCAATCAGCCCCAGCATTTT.

This chain uses TRBV25-1 with TRBJ2-7; 7 bases are a match to TRBD2. This CDR3 contains 12 residues. Trimming at V came to 8 bases and at J to 3 bases, leaving 4 bases not matched to a gene. Germline V gene sequence: CDR1 MGHDK, CDR2 SYGVNS. CDR3 amino acids: CASRGDFYEQYF. DNA for the CDR3: TGTGCCAGCCGGGGGGACTTCTACGAGCAGTACTTC.

This sequence joins TRBV7-2 and TRBJ2-5; weak D call: TRBD1 (6 bases). From germline, CDR1 is SGHTA and CDR2 FQGNSA. CDR3 size: 14 residues. The V gene lost 0 bases and the J gene lost 6 bases, with 11 bases spanning the gap. The CDR3 spells CASSLAPQGQTQYF. CDR3 nucleotides: TGTGCCAGCAGCTTAGCCCCTCAGGGGCAGACCCAGTACTTC.

The chain uses TRBV27 and TRBJ2-1, with 12 bases identical to TRBD2. J was trimmed by 3 bases and V by 6 bases; bases with no gene match: 3. Germline assignment: CDR1 MNHEY and CDR2 SMNVEV (reference sequence). This CDR3 is 15 amino acids long. The CDR3 sequence: CASRRTSGNYNEQFF. The CDR3 DNA reads as TGTGCCAGCAGAAGGACTAGCGGGAACTACAATGAGCAGTTCTTC.

This rearrangement joins TRBV27 to TRBJ1-2; tentatively, D is TRBD1 (6 bases). Germline loops: CDR1 MNHEY, CDR2 SMNVEV (reference sequence). This CDR3 is built from 15 residues. V shed 3 bases and J shed 4 bases, with 15 bases lying between them. In DNA form, the CDR3 reads TGTGCCAGCAGTTTTTCAGGGGCAGCCCCCTATGGCTACACCTTC. This gives the protein CASSFSGAAPYGYTF.

The gene calls are TRBV9 and TRBJ2-3; tentatively, D is TRBD2 (5 bases). V lost 4 bases and J lost 0, with 9 bases in between. The CDR3 is 14 amino acids. Germline CDR1 SGDLS, CDR2 YYNGEE. CDR3 loop: CASSTWESTDTQYF. The CDR3 region has the DNA TGTGCCAGCAGCACCTGGGAGAGCACAGATACGCAGTATTTT.

This chain links TRBV6-5 with TRBJ2-1; D might be TRBD1 (6 bases). Trimming removed 6 bases at V and 4 bases at J, with 16 bases between. The germline V gene has CDR1 MNHEY and CDR2 SVGAGI. The CDR3 covers 15 residues. This CDR3 reads CASSLYRAPYNEQFF. DNA for the CDR3: TGTGCCAGCAGCCTGTACAGGGCGCCATACAATGAGCAGTTCTTC.

This rearrangement joins TRBV7-2 to TRBJ1-1, with D unresolved. V was trimmed by 3 bases and J by 4 bases, leaving 12 bases between them. CDR3 length equals 14 residues. The V gene's germline CDR1 is SGHTA and CDR2 FQGNSA. In DNA, the CDR3 is TGTGCCAGCAGCTTGCATTCCCGTAGCACTGAAGCTTTCTTT. As protein: CASSLHSRSTEAFF.

This chain links TRBV9 with TRBJ2-1, with TRBD1 matching over 7 bases. The germline CDR1 and CDR2 sequences are SGDLS and YYNGEE. The CDR3 is 14 residues long. V was pared by 4 bases and J by 9 bases, with 10 bases of the junction left unmatched. The DNA of the CDR3 is TGTGCCAGCAGCTTCCAGACAGGGCAGGGTGAGCAGTTCTTC. Translated: CASSFQTGQGEQFF.

V usage is TRBV5-6 and J usage is TRBJ1-4, with D possibly being TRBD1 (5 bases). CDR3 length: 16 residues. With 0 bases removed from V and 8 bases from J, the gap between germline ends came to 17 bases. Germline V CDR1 and CDR2: SGHDT, YYEEEE. The CDR3: CASSLVFGGRTEKLFF. CDR3 nucleotide sequence: TGTGCCAGCAGCTTGGTTTTCGGGGGGAGGACGGAAAAACTGTTTTTT.

The genes are TRBV15 and TRBJ1-1; TRBD1 might be the D (5 bases). V lost 0 bases, J lost 5 bases, and 10 bases lay in between. Per germline, CDR1 LNHNV and CDR2 YYDKDF (reference sequence). This CDR3 is 14 amino acids long. The DNA of the CDR3 is TGTGCCACCAGCAGAGAAGGGGTCGGGACTGAAGCTTTCTTT. Protein product: CATSREGVGTEAFF.